The 26 T cell receptor beta chains below come from one sample, sequenced in a study of OX40 agonist ivuxolimab in advanced cancers. Using immunoSEQ multiplex PCR, the repertoire was profiled, and TCRdb retains in-frame clones only, with some absent. The sample shows approximately 38,000 clones, around four fifths of them seen only once. The material sequenced was CD4+ or CD8+ T cells sorted from blood, taken in a trial of the OX40 agonist ivuxolimab. The receptor source for this set is an adult with an advanced solid tumor such as melanoma, head and neck, liver or kidney cancer.

This chain connects TRBV5-4 to TRBJ1-1; weak D call: TRBD1 (6 bases). V was pared by 5 bases and J by 2 bases, with 16 bases between. The CDR3 is made up of 15 amino acids. Germline-derived CDR1 and CDR2 are SGHNT and YYREEE (reference sequence). The CDR3 region is CASRQGGSRNTEAFF. CDR3 DNA: TGTGCCAGCAGACAGGGAGGGTCCCGTAACACTGAAGCTTTCTTT. The complete variable domain, with remaining parts taken from reference TRBV5-4 and TRBJ1-1, reads ETGVTQSPTHLIKTRGQQVTLRCSSQSGHNTVSWYQQALGQGPQFIFQYYREEENGRGNFPPRFSGLQFPNYSSELNVNALELDDSALYLCASRQGGSRNTEAFFGQGTRLTVV.

The rearrangement links TRBV9 to TRBJ2-7; D is possibly TRBD1 (6 bases). Trimming took 3 bases from V and 4 from J, leaving 14 bases between them. The germline gives CDR1 SGDLS, CDR2 YYNGEE. CDR3 size: 14 residues. The CDR3 bases are TGTGCCAGCAGCGAGAGGGGGACGGGATACGAGCAGTACTTC. Translation: CASSERGTGYEQYF.

This clone was seen only a few times. In DNA form, the CDR3 reads TGTGCCAGCAGCTTAGGAACCCCCACAGATACGCAGTATTTT. Translation gives CASSLGTPTDTQYF. This chain uses TRBV7-2 with TRBJ2-3; D not resolved. The germline gives CDR1 SGHTA, CDR2 FQGNSA. V lost 1 base to trimming and J lost 2 bases, with 7 bases between them. The CDR3 consists of 14 residues.

This clone was seen only a few times. The chain recombines TRBV7-8 with TRBJ1-6; a weak D match, TRBD1 (5 bases). V lost 7 bases to trimming and J lost 9 bases, with 19 bases between them. The CDR3 contains 15 residues. Germline CDR1 is SGHVS and CDR2 is FQNEAQ. CDR3 sequence (DNA): TGTGCCAGCACCGCAGGGACGTTTAGGGGTTCACCCCTCCACTTT. Residues: CASTAGTFRGSPLHF.

The chain recombines TRBV7-3 with TRBJ2-7, with TRBD1 identical over 9 bases. V dropped 4 bases and J dropped 4; count of bases not matched to a gene: 8. The length of the CDR3 is 15 residues. The germline V gene encodes CDR1 SGHTA and CDR2 FQGTGA. CDR3 in amino acids: CASSWGTGINYEQYF. CDR3 DNA sequence: TGTGCCAGCAGCTGGGGGACAGGGATAAATTACGAGCAGTACTTC.

The genes are TRBV4-3 and TRBJ2-1; unclear D gene. The CDR3 is 13 residues long. The germline V gene encodes CDR1 LGHNA and CDR2 YSLEER. Trimming pared 1 base from V and 9 bases from J, leaving 10 bases between. The CDR3 DNA reads as TGCGCCAGCAGCCAAGCGACACCCGGTGAGCAGTTCTTC. It specifies CASSQATPGEQFF.

This clone was seen a handful of times. This rearrangement joins TRBV6-6 to TRBJ2-7, with 9 bases aligning to TRBD1. The CDR3 length is 13 residues. J lost 5 bases, V lost 4 bases, and 3 bases had no gene match. Germline assignment: CDR1 MNHNY and CDR2 SVGAGI (reference sequence). The CDR3 bases are TGTGCCAGCAGTTCGACAGGGGGAAACGAGCAGTACTTC. This sequence encodes CASSSTGGNEQYF.

V and J are TRBV5-1 and TRBJ1-2; weak D call: TRBD1 (5 bases). V lost 4 bases to trimming and J lost 4 bases, with 11 bases between them. The germline gives CDR1 SGHRS, CDR2 YFSETQ. This CDR3 spans 13 amino acids. The CDR3 reads CASSTRQFYGYTF. In DNA form, the CDR3 reads TGCGCCAGCAGCACAAGACAGTTCTATGGCTACACCTTC.

This clone is a singleton in its sample. The rearrangement uses TRBV11-3 and TRBJ1-1; unclear D gene. V was cut by 5 bases and J by 4 bases, with 14 bases left in between. The V gene's germline CDR1 is SGHNT and CDR2 YENEEA. CDR3 length: 14 residues. The CDR3 coding sequence is TGTGCCAGCAGCCCGGGGAGGGCCAGCACTGAAGCTTTCTTT. It is translated as CASSPGRASTEAFF. Full variable domain (outside the CDR3, taken from reference TRBV11-3 and TRBJ1-1): EAGVVQSPRYKIIEKKQPVAFWCNPISGHNTLYWYLQNLGQGPELLIRYENEEAVDDSQLPKDRFSAERLKGVDSTLKIQPAELGDSAVYLCASSPGRASTEAFFGQGTRLTVV.

This clone was observed once. The rearrangement links TRBV28 to TRBJ2-5; 8 bases agree with TRBD1. Trimming cost V 5 bases and J 5 bases; bases outside gene matches: 7. Germline values: CDR1 MDHEN, CDR2 SYDVKM. This CDR3 spans 14 amino acids. Here the CDR3 reads CASSPPTGVETQYF. The CDR3 DNA follows: TGTGCCAGCAGTCCGCCGACAGGGGTGGAGACCCAGTACTTC. Full variable domain (rest looked up from reference TRBV28 and TRBJ2-5): DVKVTQSSRYLVKRTGEKVFLECVQDMDHENMFWYRQDPGLGLRLIYFSYDVKMKEKGDIPEGYSVSREKKERFSLILESASTNQTSMYLCASSPPTGVETQYFGPGTRLLVL.

This chain uses TRBV27 with TRBJ1-2; 9 bases agree with TRBD1. This CDR3 contains 13 residues. With V trimmed by 5 bases and J by 6 bases, 4 bases remained unmatched. CDR1 is MNHEY, CDR2 SMNVEV, per germline (reference sequence). For the CDR3, the DNA is TGTGCCAGCAGTAATACAGGGGGCAATGGCTACACCTTC. It codes for CASSNTGGNGYTF.

Written as DNA, the CDR3 is TGTGCCAGTAGTATAGTAGGGACCCGAGGCGAGCAGTACTTC. Protein sequence: CASSIVGTRGEQYF. This sequence joins TRBV19 and TRBJ2-7; D assignment may be TRBD1 or TRBD2 (5 bases each). V was pared by 1 base and J by 6 bases, with 13 bases between. The CDR3 is made up of 14 amino acids. Germline V gene data show CDR1 as LNHDA and CDR2 as SQIVND (reference sequence).

This chain links TRBV7-9 with TRBJ2-1; D is unclear. CDR1 and CDR2 from the germline V gene are SEHNR and FQNEAQ (reference sequence). This CDR3 comprises 14 residues. The V end lost 4 bases, the J end lost 3 bases, and 10 bases lay between the germline ends. Here the CDR3 reads CASSSPFYYNEQFF. The CDR3 region has the DNA TGTGCCAGCAGCTCCCCGTTCTACTACAATGAGCAGTTCTTC.

The genes are TRBV9 and TRBJ2-1; D unclear. V was trimmed by 4 bases and J by 6 bases, leaving 17 bases between them. The germline CDR1 and CDR2 sequences are SGDLS and YYNGEE. The CDR3 has 15 amino acids. In nucleotides, the CDR3 is TGTGCCAGCAGCCCGCTGGAACGAGTAACCAATGAGCAGTTCTTC. Translation: CASSPLERVTNEQFF.

Comment on this clone: At one boundary the junction diverges from the germline segment, which might be a read error. The rearrangement joins TRBV7-7 to TRBJ2-1; 7 bases match TRBD1. From germline, CDR1 is SSHAT and CDR2 FNYEAQ (reference sequence). The CDR3 is 13 amino acids. DNA for the CDR3: TGTGCTAGCAGCTTCGCCAGGGGGAATGAGCAGTTCTTC. It encodes CASSFARGNEQFF.

V gene TRBV6-5 combines with J gene TRBJ2-5; D uncertain. The germline CDR1 and CDR2 sequences are MNHEY and SVGAGI. The CDR3 sequence is 14 residues long. V was shortened by 0 bases and J by 5 bases, with 10 bases between the two germline ends. CDR3 region: CASSYSSELETQYF. The CDR3 DNA sequence: TGTGCCAGCAGTTACTCGTCGGAATTGGAGACCCAGTACTTC.

DNA of the CDR3: TGTGCCAGCAGTGCCGGGAGCCCCAGATACAATGAGCAGTTCTTC. Translating gives CASSAGSPRYNEQFF. This chain uses TRBV7-9 with TRBJ2-1; possibly TRBD2 for D (6 bases). The germline CDR1 and CDR2 sequences are SEHNR and FQNEAQ (reference sequence). The V gene lost 6 bases and the J gene lost 4 bases, with 16 bases spanning the gap. The length of the CDR3 is 15 residues.

In DNA, the CDR3 is TGCGCCAGCAGCCAAGACGGACTAGCGGGGACTGAGCAGTTCTTC. As protein: CASSQDGLAGTEQFF. The chain couples TRBV4-3 to TRBJ2-1; 12 bases fit TRBD2. This CDR3 contains 15 residues. V dropped 0 bases and J dropped 9; count of bases not matched to a gene: 3. The germline CDR1 and CDR2 sequences are LGHNA and YSLEER.

This clone appeared a few times. The chain links TRBV5-4 to TRBJ2-3, with D maybe TRBD2 (6 bases). This CDR3 is 14 amino acids long. CDR1 is SGHNT and CDR2 is YYREEE in the germline V gene (reference sequence). Trimming removed 3 bases from V and 0 bases from J, with 8 bases in between. CDR3 nucleotides: TGTGCCAGCAGCTCCGGACTAAGCACAGATACGCAGTATTTT. Protein: CASSSGLSTDTQYF.

The chain joins TRBV5-4 to TRBJ2-7; D may match TRBD1 or TRBD2 (5 bases each). This CDR3 has 16 residues. The germline V gene encodes CDR1 SGHNT and CDR2 YYREEE (reference sequence). V was pared by 4 bases and J by 0 bases, with 17 bases between. The DNA of the CDR3 is TGTGCCAGCAGCCCCCCCGGGACGGCCTCCTCCTACGAGCAGTACTTC. Its protein is CASSPPGTASSYEQYF.

The chain recombines TRBV19 with TRBJ2-5; D not certain. The CDR3 totals 13 residues. Trimming cost V 0 bases and J 6 bases, with 8 bases left between them. From germline, CDR1 is LNHDA and CDR2 SQIVND (reference sequence). This CDR3 is CASSIEWTQTQYF. CDR3 DNA sequence: TGTGCCAGTAGTATAGAATGGACGCAGACCCAGTACTTC.

V gene TRBV11-2 combines with J gene TRBJ2-2; TRBD2 aligns across 9 bases. Germline CDR1 and CDR2: SGHAT and FQNNGV. This CDR3 contains 15 residues. With V trimmed by 4 bases and J by 5 bases, 5 bases remained unmatched. The CDR3 bases are TGTGCCAGCAGCTACCAAGCGGGAGGAACCGGGGAGCTGTTTTTT. As protein: CASSYQAGGTGELFF.

This chain links TRBV5-1 with TRBJ1-2, with 11 nucleotides matching TRBD1. Trimming removed 6 bases from V and 4 bases from J; junction bases left unmatched: 8. CDR1 SGHRS and CDR2 YFSETQ come from the germline V gene. The length of the CDR3 is 15 residues. CDR3 protein: CASKWTGGAGYGYTF. The CDR3 DNA follows: TGCGCCAGCAAGTGGACAGGGGGCGCGGGCTATGGCTACACCTTC.

The chain uses TRBV5-4 and TRBJ2-7; D might be TRBD2 (6 bases). CDR1 SGHNT and CDR2 YYREEE come from the germline V gene (reference sequence). The CDR3 contains 16 residues. V lost 0 bases to trimming and J lost 5 bases, with 18 bases between them. The CDR3 DNA reads TGTGCCAGCAGCTTGGGGGTAGCGGCCCCCCCGGACGAGCAGTACTTC. Translated: CASSLGVAAPPDEQYF.

The CDR3 spells CASSQIFGNEQFF. CDR3 DNA sequence: TGCGCCAGCAGCCAAATATTCGGGAATGAGCAGTTCTTC. The rearrangement links TRBV4-3 to TRBJ2-1; no clear D gene. Germline V gene sequence: CDR1 LGHNA, CDR2 YSLEER. This CDR3 has 13 residues. The V and J ends lost 2 bases and 7 bases respectively, with 9 bases between them.

The V gene is TRBV27, the J gene TRBJ2-1, with 10 bases identical to TRBD2. The V gene's germline CDR1 is MNHEY and CDR2 SMNVEV (reference sequence). Unmatched junction bases numbered 6, after V lost 6 bases and J lost 4 bases. The CDR3 is 15 residues long. For the CDR3, the DNA is TGTGCCAGCAGAACCGGGACTAGCGTGTACAATGAGCAGTTCTTC. Translating it yields CASRTGTSVYNEQFF.